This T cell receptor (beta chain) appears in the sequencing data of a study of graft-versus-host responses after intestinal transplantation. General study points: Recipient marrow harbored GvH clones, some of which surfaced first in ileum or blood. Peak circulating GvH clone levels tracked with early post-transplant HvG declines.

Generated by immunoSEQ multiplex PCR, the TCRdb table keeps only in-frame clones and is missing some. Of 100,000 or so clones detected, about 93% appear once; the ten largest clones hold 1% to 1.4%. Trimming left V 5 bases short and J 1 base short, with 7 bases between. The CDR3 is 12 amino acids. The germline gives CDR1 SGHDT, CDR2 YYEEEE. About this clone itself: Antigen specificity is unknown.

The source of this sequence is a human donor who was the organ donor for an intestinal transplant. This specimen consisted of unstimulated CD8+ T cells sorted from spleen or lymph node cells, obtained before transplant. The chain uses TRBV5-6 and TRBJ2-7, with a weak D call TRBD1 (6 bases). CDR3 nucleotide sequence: TGTGCCAGCAGGGACAGATCCTACGAGCAGTACTTC. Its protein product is CASRDRSYEQYF.